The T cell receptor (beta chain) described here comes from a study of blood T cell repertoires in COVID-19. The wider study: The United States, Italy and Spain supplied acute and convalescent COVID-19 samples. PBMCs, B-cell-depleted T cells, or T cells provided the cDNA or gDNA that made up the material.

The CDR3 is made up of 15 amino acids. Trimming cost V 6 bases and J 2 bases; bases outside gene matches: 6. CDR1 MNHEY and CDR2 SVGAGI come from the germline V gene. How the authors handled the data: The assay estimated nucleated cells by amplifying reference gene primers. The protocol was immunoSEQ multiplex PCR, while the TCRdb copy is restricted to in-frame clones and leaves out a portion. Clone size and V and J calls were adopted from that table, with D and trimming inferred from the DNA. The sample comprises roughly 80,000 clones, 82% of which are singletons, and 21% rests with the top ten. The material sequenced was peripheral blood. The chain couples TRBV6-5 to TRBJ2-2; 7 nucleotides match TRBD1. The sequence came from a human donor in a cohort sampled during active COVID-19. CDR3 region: CASRIDRVNTGELFF. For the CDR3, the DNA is TGTGCCAGCAGGATCGACAGGGTCAACACCGGGGAGCTGTTTTTT.